Listed below are T cell receptor beta chains from one sample, sequenced in a study of cytomegalovirus exposure and HLA in healthy donors. Profiling relied on immunoSEQ multiplex PCR, and the TCRdb table lists in-frame clones only, not all of them. The sample has around 180,000 clones; around 80% are singletons. The sequenced sample was PBMCs. Receptor source: a woman between 40 and 50 years old in good health and CMV-seronegative. CDR3s include the opening cysteine and the closing phenylalanine or tryptophan. D genes are given only for firm matches. Clone size is stated in some rows and not others, as once, few, many or a class when expanded.

d_call | j_call | v_call | clone_size | cdr3_aa | cdr3_nt
TRBD1 | TRBJ2-7 | TRBV11-3 | - | CASSFRGPRASLTYEQYF | TGTGCCAGCAGCTTTAGGGGGCCGAGAGCTTCATTAACCTACGAGCAGTACTTC
- | TRBJ1-5 | TRBV6-5 | few | CASRPSGTGNQPQHF | TGTGCCAGCAGGCCTAGTGGAACGGGCAATCAGCCCCAGCATTTT
TRBD1 | TRBJ2-7 | TRBV10-3 | few | CATGQGYEQYF | TGTGCCACTGGACAGGGGTACGAGCAGTACTTC
- | TRBJ2-5 | TRBV5-8 | - | CASSLEGTQETQYF | TGTGCCAGCAGCTTGGAAGGGACTCAAGAGACCCAGTACTTC
- | TRBJ2-1 | TRBV5-4 | few | CASSLAGGGRNEQFF | TGTGCCAGCAGCTTGGCTGGGGGCGGGCGTAATGAGCAGTTCTTC
- | TRBJ2-7 | TRBV6-1 | few | CASIPQGYHEQYF | TGTGCCAGCATTCCTCAGGGGTACCACGAGCAGTACTTC
- | TRBJ2-5 | TRBV5-4 | - | CASSLGPLLGDGGTQYF | TGTGCCAGCAGCTTGGGCCCTCTGTTGGGGGACGGGGGGACCCAGTACTTC
TRBD2 | TRBJ2-5 | TRBV7-6 | - | CASSLRGGETQYF | TGTGCCAGCAGCTTACGGGGGGGGGAGACCCAGTACTTC
- | TRBJ1-1 | TRBV5-1 | - | CASSLAGGNTEAFF | TGCGCCAGCAGCTTGGCGGGTGGGAACACTGAAGCTTTCTTT
TRBD1 | TRBJ1-2 | TRBV18 | - | CASSPTRGQGFGYTF | TGTGCCAGCTCACCAACGCGGGGACAGGGATTTGGCTACACCTTC
- | TRBJ2-1 | TRBV7-6 | - | CASSLKSDVAGPTYNEQFF | TGTGCCAGCAGCTTAAAGTCGGATGTTGCGGGGCCGACCTACAATGAGCAGTTCTTC